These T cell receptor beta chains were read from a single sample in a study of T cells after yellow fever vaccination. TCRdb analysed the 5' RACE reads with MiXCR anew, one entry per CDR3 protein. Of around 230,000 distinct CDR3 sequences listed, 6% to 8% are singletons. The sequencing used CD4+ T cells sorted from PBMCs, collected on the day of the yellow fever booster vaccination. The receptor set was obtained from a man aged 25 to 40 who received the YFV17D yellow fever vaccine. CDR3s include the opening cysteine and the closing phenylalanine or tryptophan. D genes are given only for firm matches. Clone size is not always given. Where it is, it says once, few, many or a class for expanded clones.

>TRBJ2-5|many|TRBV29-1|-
TGCAGCGTTGGAGGCATAGGAGTAGAGACCCAGTACTTC
CSVGGIGVETQYF
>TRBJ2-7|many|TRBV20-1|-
TGCAGTGCTAGAGATACAGACTCCTACGAGCAGTACTTC
CSARDTDSYEQYF
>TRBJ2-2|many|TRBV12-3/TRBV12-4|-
TGTGCCAGCAACTTAGTTTCGATCGGGGAGCTGTTTTTT
CASNLVSIGELFF
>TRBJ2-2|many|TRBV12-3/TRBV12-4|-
TGTGCCAGCAGTTTAAACACCGGGGAGCTGTTTTTT
CASSLNTGELFF
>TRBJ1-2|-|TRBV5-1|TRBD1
TGCGCCAGCAGCGTACAGGGGGCCGAGGCCTATGGCTACACCTTC
CASSVQGAEAYGYTF
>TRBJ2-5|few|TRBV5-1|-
TGCGCCAGCAGCTTACTAGGAGAGGAGACCCAGTACTTC
CASSLLGEETQYF
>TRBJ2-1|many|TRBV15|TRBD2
TGTGCCACCAGCAGAGCCCCGGGACTAGCGGGCTCAAACGGGCAGTTCTTC
CATSRAPGLAGSNGQFF
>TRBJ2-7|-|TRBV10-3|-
TGTGCCATCAGTCCCCATGGGACCCAATCCTACGAGCAGTACTTC
CAISPHGTQSYEQYF
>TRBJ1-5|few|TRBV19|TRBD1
TGTGCCAGTAGTGGGACAGGAGATCAGCCCCAGCATTTT
CASSGTGDQPQHF
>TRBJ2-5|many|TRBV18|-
TGTGCCAGCTCACCGGAACTAGATAGGGGAGAGACCCAGTACTTC
CASSPELDRGETQYF
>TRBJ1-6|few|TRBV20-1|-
TGCAGTGCTAGAGATTCCAGGGGCGGTAATTCACCCCTCCACTTT
CSARDSRGGNSPLHF
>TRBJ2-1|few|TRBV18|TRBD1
TGTGCCAGCTCACCCTCACGACAGGGCAATGAGCAGTTCTTC
CASSPSRQGNEQFF
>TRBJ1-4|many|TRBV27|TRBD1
TGTGCCAGCAGCCGACAGGGGGATGAAAAACTGTTTTTT
CASSRQGDEKLFF
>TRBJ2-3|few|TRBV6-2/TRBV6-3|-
TGTGCCAGCAGTTACGGGGCCAGAGTTACGCAGTATTTT
CASSYGARVTQYF
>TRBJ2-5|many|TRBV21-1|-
TGTGCCAGCAGCAAATTATCGACAGGGCGAGAGAAAGAGACCCAGTACTTC
CASSKLSTGREKETQYF
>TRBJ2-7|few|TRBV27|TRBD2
TGTGCCAGCAGTTGGTCCCTACTAGCGGGGAGCTACGAGCAGTACTTC
CASSWSLLAGSYEQYF
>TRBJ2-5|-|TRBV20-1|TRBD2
TGCAGTGCTTTAGCGGGAGGGCGGGAGACCCAGTACTTC
CSALAGGRETQYF
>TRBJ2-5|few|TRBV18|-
TGTGCCAGCTCACTTGACAGGATGGGAGAGACCCAGTACTTC
CASSLDRMGETQYF
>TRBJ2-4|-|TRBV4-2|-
TGTGCCAGCAGCCAAGAAGGGTATAGAACCAAAAACATTCAGTACTTC
CASSQEGYRTKNIQYF
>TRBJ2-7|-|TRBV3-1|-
TGTGCCAGCAGCCACGTGATGGCCCCGCGGGGCGAGCAGTACTTC
CASSHVMAPRGEQYF
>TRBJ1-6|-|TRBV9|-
TGTGCCAGCAGCGTAGCGGGTTGGGAAGCGGATTCACCCCTCCACTTT
CASSVAGWEADSPLHF
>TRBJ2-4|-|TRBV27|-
TGTGCCAGCAAGGGAGAGGGGGCCAAAAACATTCAGTACTTC
CASKGEGAKNIQYF
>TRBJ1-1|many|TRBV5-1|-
TGCGCCAGCAGCTTGGCCAACCACATGAACACTGAAGCTTTCTTT
CASSLANHMNTEAFF
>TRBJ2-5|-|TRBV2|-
TGTGCCAGCAGTGGGCCAGATTATCAAGAGACCCAGTACTTC
CASSGPDYQETQYF
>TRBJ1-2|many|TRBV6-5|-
TGTGCCAGCAGTTCAGGGGCCAACTATGGCTACACCTTC
CASSSGANYGYTF
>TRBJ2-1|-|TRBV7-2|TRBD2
TGTGCCAGCAGCCAAGGACCGGGACTAGCGTCCTACAATGAGCAGTTCTTC
CASSQGPGLASYNEQFF
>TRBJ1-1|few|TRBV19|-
TGTGCCAGTTCCGAGGGGGACACTGAAGCTTTCTTT
CASSEGDTEAFF
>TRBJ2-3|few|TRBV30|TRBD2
TGTGCCTGGAGTAAGGAGGGAGGGCCCGACGATACGCAGTATTTT
CAWSKEGGPDDTQYF
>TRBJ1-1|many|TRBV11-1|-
TGTGCCAGCAGCTTAGAACTGGGGACCACTGAAGCTTTCTTT
CASSLELGTTEAFF
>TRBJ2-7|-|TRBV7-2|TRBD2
TGTGCCAGCATCCTCAGCGGGAGGATGGTCTACGAGCAGTACTTC
CASILSGRMVYEQYF
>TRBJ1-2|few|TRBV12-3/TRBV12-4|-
TGTGCCAGCAGTTTAGTCAGTAACTATGGCTACACCTTC
CASSLVSNYGYTF
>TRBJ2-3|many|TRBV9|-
TGTGCCAGCAGCGGGGGGGCGGCCTACACAGATACGCAGTATTTT
CASSGGAAYTDTQYF
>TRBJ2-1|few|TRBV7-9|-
TGTGCCAGCAGCTCAAGCCAGACAGCCCGCTCCTACAATGAGCAGTTCTTC
CASSSSQTARSYNEQFF
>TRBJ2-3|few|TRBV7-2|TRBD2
TGTGCCAGCAGCTTAGCGCTGACTAGCGGGAGATCAGATACGCAGTATTTT
CASSLALTSGRSDTQYF
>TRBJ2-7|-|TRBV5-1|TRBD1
TGCGCCAGCAGCTCCCGGGCAGGGGGCTGGAACGAGCAGTACTTC
CASSSRAGGWNEQYF
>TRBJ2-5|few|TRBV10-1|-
TGCGCCAGCAGTGAGGGGGCAGCTTGGGAGACCCAGTACTTC
CASSEGAAWETQYF
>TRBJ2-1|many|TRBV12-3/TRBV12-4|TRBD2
TGTGCCAGCAGTTCTAGCGGGAGAAATGGAAGGAATGAGCAGTTCTTC
CASSSSGRNGRNEQFF
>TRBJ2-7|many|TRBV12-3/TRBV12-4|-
TGTGCCAGCAGCTCGGGGTACGAGCAGTACTTC
CASSSGYEQYF
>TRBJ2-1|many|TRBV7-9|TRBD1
TGTGCCAGCAGCTTAGCGGGACAGCGTGTCTCCTACAATGAGCAGTTCTTC
CASSLAGQRVSYNEQFF
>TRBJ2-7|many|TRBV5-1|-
TGCGCCAGCAGCACCGCCCTTTCATCCTACGAGCAGTACTTC
CASSTALSSYEQYF